This T cell receptor (beta chain) was found in a study of breast tumors, draining lymph nodes, adjacent tissues. Breast cancer patients provided tissue from their axillary draining lymph nodes. TCRdb fed the multiplex PCR reads into MiXCR, producing one record per CDR3 protein. The data contain 200,000 to 250,000 distinct CDR3 sequences, about 30% of them singletons. The CDR3 spans 14 residues. The V and J ends lost 6 bases and 6 bases respectively, with 21 bases between them. CDR1 is DFQATT, CDR2 SNEGSKA, per germline (reference sequence). Study findings and constraints: The lymph node origin of tumor T cells was framed as consistent with a hypothesis, not demonstrated. Compared with lymph nodes, tumors were less diverse; compared with nontumor tissue, more. Findings are consistent with lymph node origin and intratumoral expansion of most tumor T cells. Tumor and nontumor repertoires were significantly more similar in luminal-like than in basal-like breast cancer.

Remarks on this clonotype: Antigen: not known. A much larger clone sits a single nucleotide away, making a read error possible.

The TCR originated in a female donor with breast cancer. Some clones in this sample may be carry-over from other donors' samples. This chain joins TRBV20-1 and TRBJ2-7, with D possibly TRBD2 on 6 matching bases. The specimen was axillary lymph node tissue. CDR3 DNA: TGCAGTGCCCCGGGTGCCGGGAGAACCTCCGAGCAGTACTTC. This translates into CSAPGAGRTSEQYF.